Presented here are 20 T cell receptor beta chains from one specimen sequenced in a study of T cell responses to AZD1222 COVID-19 vaccine. Clones were sequenced by immunoSEQ multiplex PCR, and TCRdb holds only the in-frame ones, with some missing. The sample contains 100,000 to 150,000 clones, over 75% of which appear only once. This specimen consisted of peripheral blood, obtained on day 0 of MenACWY control vaccination. All receptors come from an adult in good health.

The chain combines TRBV27 with TRBJ1-2; D ambiguous. The V gene's germline CDR1 is MNHEY and CDR2 SMNVEV (reference sequence). V lost 0 bases, J lost 1 base, and 6 bases lay in between. The CDR3 is 14 residues long. CDR3 sequence: CASSLSRINYGYTF. The CDR3 DNA follows: TGTGCCAGCAGTTTATCTCGGATTAACTATGGCTACACCTTC.

The chain has TRBV19 and TRBJ2-7; maybe TRBD1 (5 bases). The CDR3 is 13 amino acids. The germline gives CDR1 LNHDA, CDR2 SQIVND (reference sequence). V gave up 3 bases and J gave up 3 bases, with 9 bases separating them. The CDR3 nucleotides are TGTGCCAGTAGTATTTGGCAGGGCTACGAGCAGTACTTC. Protein: CASSIWQGYEQYF.

This clone was recorded once. The chain couples TRBV6-5 to TRBJ1-2; D gene uncertain. Germline V gives CDR1 MNHEY, CDR2 SVGAGI. There are 13 residues in the CDR3. V shed 2 bases and J shed 5 bases, with 9 bases lying between them. CDR3 sequence reads: CASSYQNLYGYTF. DNA for the CDR3: TGTGCCAGCAGTTACCAAAATCTTTATGGCTACACCTTC.

DNA for the CDR3: TGTGCCAGCAGTGAAGCTGGGGGCTCGTCGGGCTACACCTTC. Translating it yields CASSEAGGSSGYTF. This chain links TRBV6-1 with TRBJ1-2, with a possible D match to TRBD1 (6 bases). Looked up from germline, CDR1 is MNHNS and CDR2 is SASEGT. Trimming took 0 bases from V and 8 from J, leaving 13 bases between them. This CDR3 region has 14 residues.

V is TRBV7-9 and J is TRBJ2-7; TRBD2 aligns across 7 bases. The germline gives CDR1 SEHNR, CDR2 FQNEAQ (reference sequence). CDR3 length equals 16 residues. The J segment lost 0 bases and the V segment lost 3 bases, leaving 8 bases of the junction unmatched. The CDR3 DNA sequence: TGTGCCAGCAGCTTCAATAGCGGGCGAAGCTCCTACGAGCAGTACTTC. Translation gives CASSFNSGRSSYEQYF.

This rearrangement joins TRBV9 to TRBJ1-5, with 7 bases that match TRBD1. In germline, CDR1 is SGDLS, CDR2 YYNGEE. The CDR3 contains 15 residues. The V gene end was trimmed by 0 bases and the J gene end by 0 bases; junction bases not matched to a gene: 0. The CDR3 region has the DNA TGTGCCAGCAGCGTAGAGGGGGCTAGCAATCAGCCCCAGCATTTT. It yields the protein CASSVEGASNQPQHF.

The genes are TRBV4-1 and TRBJ2-1, with TRBD2 matching 12 bases. The germline V gene encodes CDR1 MGHRA and CDR2 YSYEKL. The CDR3 runs 16 residues. V was clipped by 0 bases and J by 9 bases; unmatched bases: 6. The CDR3 loop is CASSQEPSGGGGEQFF. The DNA of the CDR3 is TGCGCCAGCAGCCAAGAGCCTAGCGGGGGGGGAGGTGAGCAGTTCTTC.

This clone was recorded once. The J gene is TRBJ2-1, the V gene TRBV7-3; the match to TRBD1 covers 7 bases. There are 13 residues in the CDR3. Germline V gives CDR1 SGHTA, CDR2 FQGTGA. V lost 1 base and J lost 6; bases outside the gene matches: 0. CDR3: CASSLKGANEQFF. The CDR3 nucleotides are TGTGCCAGCAGCTTAAAGGGGGCCAATGAGCAGTTCTTC.

The CDR3 protein is CASSLTGAGNTIYF. The CDR3 nucleotides are TGTGCCAGTAGCCTGACAGGGGCTGGAAACACCATATATTTT. This chain joins TRBV19 and TRBJ1-3; 8 bases map to TRBD1. V gave up 6 bases and J gave up 2 bases; unmatched junction bases: 3. The CDR3 totals 14 residues. The germline V gene encodes CDR1 LNHDA and CDR2 SQIVND (reference sequence).

The rearrangement joins TRBV6-5 to TRBJ1-3; tentatively, D is TRBD1 (6 bases). The germline V gene has CDR1 MNHEY and CDR2 SVGAGI. Trimming removed 2 bases at V and 5 bases at J, with 10 bases between. This CDR3 contains 14 residues. The CDR3 loop is CASSYGQGRNTIYF. In DNA, the CDR3 is TGTGCCAGCAGTTACGGGCAGGGGAGAAACACCATATATTTT.

The gene calls are TRBV9 and TRBJ2-7; the match to TRBD1 covers 9 bases. CDR1 and CDR2 from the germline V gene are SGDLS and YYNGEE. The CDR3 totals 15 residues. After removal of 0 bases from V and 3 bases from J, the junction contained 4 bases not matched to a gene. The CDR3 protein is CASSVGGQGYYEQYF. The DNA of the CDR3 is TGTGCCAGCAGCGTAGGGGGACAGGGATACTACGAGCAGTACTTC.

This chain uses TRBV12-3 or TRBV12-4 with TRBJ2-2; D unresolved. This CDR3 comprises 12 residues. The V end was cut by 6 bases, the J end by 6 bases, with 8 bases between. The CDR3 DNA follows: TGTGCCAGCAGCCTCCGCCCCGGGGAGCTGTTTTTT. It is translated as CASSLRPGELFF.

CDR3 nucleotides: TGTGCCAGCACTCCGGGACAGGGCCTCAATCAGCCCCAGCATTTT. This sequence encodes CASTPGQGLNQPQHF. The chain carries TRBV6-5 and TRBJ1-5; 9 nucleotides match TRBD1. Germline CDR1 and CDR2: MNHEY and SVGAGI. The CDR3 has 15 residues. J was trimmed by 3 bases and V by 7 bases; bases with no gene match: 7.

The rearrangement joins TRBV5-1 to TRBJ2-5, with 14 bases matching TRBD2. The junction had 9 bases not matched to a gene; V was cut back by 3 bases and J by 5 bases. Germline assignment: CDR1 SGHRS and CDR2 YFSETQ. The CDR3 totals 17 residues. CDR3 in DNA: TGCGCCAGCAGCTGGGGCCCGGGACTAGCGGGAGTTGAGACCCAGTACTTC. This encodes CASSWGPGLAGVETQYF.

The V call is TRBV24-1, the J call TRBJ1-1; perhaps TRBD1 as D (5 bases). There are 14 residues in the CDR3. Between the trimmed V and J ends, which lost 7 bases and 0 bases, there was a span of 11 bases. Germline V gene sequence: CDR1 KGHDR, CDR2 SFDVKD. In nucleotides, the CDR3 is TGTGCCACCAGACCCACAGGAATGAACACTGAAGCTTTCTTT. It yields the protein CATRPTGMNTEAFF.

The genes are TRBV28 and TRBJ1-4; D is perhaps TRBD1 (6 bases). Trimming took 1 base from V and 10 from J, leaving 19 bases between them. Germline values: CDR1 MDHEN, CDR2 SYDVKM. The length of the CDR3 is 16 residues. The CDR3 sequence is CASSLFRGAPLGKLFF. DNA of the CDR3: TGTGCCAGCAGTTTATTTAGGGGGGCTCCACTTGGAAAACTGTTTTTT. The entire variable domain, with the rest obtained from reference TRBV28 and TRBJ1-4, is as follows: DVKVTQSSRYLVKRTGEKVFLECVQDMDHENMFWYRQDPGLGLRLIYFSYDVKMKEKGDIPEGYSVSREKKERFSLILESASTNQTSMYLCASSLFRGAPLGKLFFGSGTQLSVL.

The chain is built from TRBV7-3 and TRBJ2-2; perhaps D is TRBD1 or TRBD2 (7 bases each). Germline V gene sequence: CDR1 SGHTA, CDR2 FQGTGA. The length of the CDR3 is 16 residues. V was trimmed by 5 bases and J by 1 base, leaving 14 bases between them. CDR3 region: CASSPQGGKNTGELFF. DNA of the CDR3: TGTGCCAGCAGCCCCCAGGGGGGGAAGAACACCGGGGAGCTGTTTTTT.

The chain employs TRBV27 and TRBJ2-5; D not certain. The CDR3 sequence is 14 residues long. Germline CDR1 is MNHEY and CDR2 is SMNVEV (reference sequence). The V end lost 5 bases, the J end lost 2 bases, and 12 bases lay between the germline ends. This CDR3 reads CASSEQWGQETQYF. The CDR3 bases are TGTGCCAGCAGTGAACAATGGGGTCAAGAGACCCAGTACTTC.

J is TRBJ2-7 and V is TRBV27; 12 bases are a match to TRBD1. After removal of 7 bases from V and 6 bases from J, the junction contained 4 bases not matched to a gene. The germline CDR1 and CDR2 sequences are MNHEY and SMNVEV (reference sequence). The CDR3 is 13 amino acids. The CDR3 DNA is TGTGCCAGCATAGGGACAGGGGGCGGCGAGCAGTACTTC. Encoded protein: CASIGTGGGEQYF.

J is TRBJ2-7 and V is TRBV5-4; D remains unclear. Germline CDR1 is SGHNT and CDR2 is YYREEE (reference sequence). V lost 0 bases to trimming and J lost 5 bases, with 15 bases between them. CDR3 size: 15 residues. The chain's CDR3 is CASSLAAGLRNEQYF. CDR3 nucleotides: TGTGCCAGCAGCTTGGCCGCTGGGTTAAGGAACGAGCAGTACTTC.